This T cell receptor (beta chain) came from a study of blood T cell repertoires in COVID-19. Per the original methods: Researchers report that nucleated cell counts were estimated from reference gene primer amplification. Repertoires were generated with immunoSEQ multiplex PCR, while TCRdb's copy carries only in-frame clones and drops some. The V and J calls and clone size come from that table; D and trimming were worked out from the DNA. In the table there are roughly 200,000 clones, around 88% of which are singletons. The CDR3 totals 15 residues. CDR1 is SGHRS, CDR2 YFSETQ, per germline. Deletions cut 0 bases from V and 3 bases from J, with 12 bases between.

The sample was peripheral blood. The sequence derives from a man aged 40-49 years with active or convalescent COVID-19. The rearrangement joins TRBV5-1 to TRBJ1-1; no firm D call. The CDR3 DNA sequence: TGCGCCAGCAGCTTGGCTCCGGGGTCCCACACTGAAGCTTTCTTT. This codes for CASSLAPGSHTEAFF.